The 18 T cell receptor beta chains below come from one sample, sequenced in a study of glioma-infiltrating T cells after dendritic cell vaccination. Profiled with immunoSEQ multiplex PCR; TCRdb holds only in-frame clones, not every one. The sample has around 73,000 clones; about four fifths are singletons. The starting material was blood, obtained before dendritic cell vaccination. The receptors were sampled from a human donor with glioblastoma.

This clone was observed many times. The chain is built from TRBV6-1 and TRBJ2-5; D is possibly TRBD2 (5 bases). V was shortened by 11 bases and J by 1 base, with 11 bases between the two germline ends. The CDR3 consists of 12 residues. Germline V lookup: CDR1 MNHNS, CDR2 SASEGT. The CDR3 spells CAGSRAQETQYF. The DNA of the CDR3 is TGTGCCGGGAGTCGTGCCCAAGAGACCCAGTACTTC.

CDR3 DNA: TGTGCCAGCAGCTCCCACGACAGGGGGGGCACTGAAGCTTTCTTT. Protein product: CASSSHDRGGTEAFF. The gene calls are TRBV7-9 and TRBJ1-1; TRBD1 agrees at 9 bases. Germline CDR1 reads SEHNR; CDR2 reads FQNEAQ (reference sequence). Trimming removed 4 bases from V and 4 bases from J; junction bases left unmatched: 7. There are 15 residues in the CDR3.

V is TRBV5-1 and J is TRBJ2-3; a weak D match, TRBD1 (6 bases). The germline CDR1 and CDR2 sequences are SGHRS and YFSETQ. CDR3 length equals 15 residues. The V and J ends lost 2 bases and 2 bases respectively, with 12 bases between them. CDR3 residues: CASSLTTGTTDTQYF. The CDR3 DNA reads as TGCGCCAGCAGCTTAACGACAGGCACCACAGATACGCAGTATTTT.

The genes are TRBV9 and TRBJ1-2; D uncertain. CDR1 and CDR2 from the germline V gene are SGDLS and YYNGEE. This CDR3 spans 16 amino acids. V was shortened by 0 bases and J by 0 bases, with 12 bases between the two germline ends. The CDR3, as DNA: TGTGCCAGCAGCGTAGGCGCAGGCACCGCTAACTATGGCTACACCTTC. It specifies CASSVGAGTANYGYTF. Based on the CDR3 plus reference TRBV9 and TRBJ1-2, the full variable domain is DSGVTQTPKHLITATGQRVTLRCSPRSGDLSVYWYQQSLDQGLQFLIQYYNGEERAKGNILERFSAQQFPDLHSELNLSSLELGDSALYFCASSVGAGTANYGYTFGSGTRLTVV.

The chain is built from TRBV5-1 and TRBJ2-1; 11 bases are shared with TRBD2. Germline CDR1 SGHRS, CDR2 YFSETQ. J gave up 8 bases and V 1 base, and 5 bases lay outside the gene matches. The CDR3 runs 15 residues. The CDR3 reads CASSLPSGGFDEQFF. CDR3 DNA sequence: TGCGCCAGCAGCTTGCCTAGCGGGGGGTTCGATGAGCAGTTCTTC.

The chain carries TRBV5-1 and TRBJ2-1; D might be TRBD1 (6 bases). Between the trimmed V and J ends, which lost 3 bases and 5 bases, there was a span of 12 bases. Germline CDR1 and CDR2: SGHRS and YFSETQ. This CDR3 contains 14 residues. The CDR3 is CASSSSGVDNEQFF. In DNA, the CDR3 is TGCGCCAGCAGCTCATCAGGGGTCGACAATGAGCAGTTCTTC. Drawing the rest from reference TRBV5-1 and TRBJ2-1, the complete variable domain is KAGVTQTPRYLIKTRGQQVTLSCSPISGHRSVSWYQQTPGQGLQFLFEYFSETQRNKGNFPGRFSGRQFSNSRSEMNVSTLELGDSALYLCASSSSGVDNEQFFGPGTRLTVL.

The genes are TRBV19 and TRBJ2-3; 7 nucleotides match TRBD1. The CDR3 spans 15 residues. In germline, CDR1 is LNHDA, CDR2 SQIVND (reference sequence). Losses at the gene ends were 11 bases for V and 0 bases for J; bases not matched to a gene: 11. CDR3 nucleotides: TGTGCCTCTAAGGTCTCAGGGGGAAGCACAGATACGCAGTATTTT. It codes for CASKVSGGSTDTQYF. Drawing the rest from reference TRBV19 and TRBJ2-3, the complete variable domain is DGGITQSPKYLFRKEGQNVTLSCEQNLNHDAMYWYRQDPGQGLRLIYYSQIVNDFQKGDIAEGYSVSREKKESFPLTVTSAQKNPTAFYLCASKVSGGSTDTQYFGPGTRLTVL.

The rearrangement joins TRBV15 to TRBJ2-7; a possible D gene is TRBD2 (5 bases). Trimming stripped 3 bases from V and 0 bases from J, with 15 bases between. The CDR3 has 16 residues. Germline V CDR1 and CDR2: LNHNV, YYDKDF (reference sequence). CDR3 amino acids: CATSRGRALSSYEQYF. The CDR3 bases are TGTGCCACCAGCAGGGGGAGAGCTCTGAGCTCCTACGAGCAGTACTTC.

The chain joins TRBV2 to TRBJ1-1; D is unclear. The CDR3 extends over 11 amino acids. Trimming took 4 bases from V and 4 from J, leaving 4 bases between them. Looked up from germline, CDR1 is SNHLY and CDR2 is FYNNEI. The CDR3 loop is CASSAITEAFF. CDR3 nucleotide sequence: TGTGCCAGCAGTGCTATCACTGAAGCTTTCTTT.

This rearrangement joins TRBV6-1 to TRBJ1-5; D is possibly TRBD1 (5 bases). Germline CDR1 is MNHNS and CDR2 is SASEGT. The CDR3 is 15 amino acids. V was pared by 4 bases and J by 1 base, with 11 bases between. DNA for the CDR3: TGTGCCAGCAGTGGTCAGGGTTTGAGCAATCAGCCCCAGCATTTT. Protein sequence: CASSGQGLSNQPQHF.

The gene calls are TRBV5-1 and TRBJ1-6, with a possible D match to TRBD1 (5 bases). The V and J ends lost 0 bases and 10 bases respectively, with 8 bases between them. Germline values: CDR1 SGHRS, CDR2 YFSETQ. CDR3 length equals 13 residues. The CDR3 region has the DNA TGCGCCAGCAGCTTGGCCGGGGGGTCACCCCTCCACTTT. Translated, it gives CASSLAGGSPLHF.

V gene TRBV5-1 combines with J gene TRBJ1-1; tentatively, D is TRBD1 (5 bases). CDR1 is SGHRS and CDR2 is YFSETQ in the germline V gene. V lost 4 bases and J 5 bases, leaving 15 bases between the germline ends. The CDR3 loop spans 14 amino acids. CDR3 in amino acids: CASSPERGRTEAFF. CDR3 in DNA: TGCGCCAGCAGCCCTGAGCGGGGGAGGACTGAAGCTTTCTTT.

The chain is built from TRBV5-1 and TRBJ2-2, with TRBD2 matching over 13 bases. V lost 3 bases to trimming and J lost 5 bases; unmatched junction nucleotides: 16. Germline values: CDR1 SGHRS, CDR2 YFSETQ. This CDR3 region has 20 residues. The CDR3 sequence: CASSYSWTSGSNGKTGELFF. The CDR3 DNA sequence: TGCGCCAGCAGCTACTCCTGGACTAGCGGGAGCAACGGAAAGACCGGGGAGCTGTTTTTT.

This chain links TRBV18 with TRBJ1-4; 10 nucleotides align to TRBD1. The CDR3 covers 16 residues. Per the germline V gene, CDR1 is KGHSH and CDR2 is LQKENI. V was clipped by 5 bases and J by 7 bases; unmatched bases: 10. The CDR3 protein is CASSSRQGAAFEKLFF. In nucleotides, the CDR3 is TGTGCCAGCTCATCAAGACAGGGGGCTGCGTTTGAAAAACTGTTTTTT.

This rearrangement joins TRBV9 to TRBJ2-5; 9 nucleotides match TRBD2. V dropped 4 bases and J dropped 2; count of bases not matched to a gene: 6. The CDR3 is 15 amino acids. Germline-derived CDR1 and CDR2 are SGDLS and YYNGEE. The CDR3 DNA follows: TGTGCCAGCAGCACGACTAGCGGAGAACAAGAGACCCAGTACTTC. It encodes CASSTTSGEQETQYF.

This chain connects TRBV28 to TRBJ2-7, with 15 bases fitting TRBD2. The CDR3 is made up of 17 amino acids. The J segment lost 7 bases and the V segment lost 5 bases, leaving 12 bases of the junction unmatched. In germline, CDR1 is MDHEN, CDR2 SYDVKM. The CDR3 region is CASSPGTSGGRRIEQYV. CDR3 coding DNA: TGTGCCAGCAGTCCGGGGACTAGCGGGGGGCGACGAATTGAGCAGTACGTC.

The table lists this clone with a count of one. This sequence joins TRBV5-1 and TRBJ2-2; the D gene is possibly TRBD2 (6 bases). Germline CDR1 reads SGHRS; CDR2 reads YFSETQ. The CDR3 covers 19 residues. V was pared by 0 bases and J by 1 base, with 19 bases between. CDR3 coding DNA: TGCGCCAGCAGCTTGGTTTATTTCGGCGGGACGGGGAACACCGGGGAGCTGTTTTTT. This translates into CASSLVYFGGTGNTGELFF.

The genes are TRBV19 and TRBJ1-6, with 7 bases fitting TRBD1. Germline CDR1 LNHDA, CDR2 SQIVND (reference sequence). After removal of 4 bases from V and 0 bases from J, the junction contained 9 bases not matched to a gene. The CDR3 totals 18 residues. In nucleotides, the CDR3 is TGTGCCAGTAGTACCGGGACAGCCTCGAGCTCCTATAATTCACCCCTCCACTTT. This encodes CASSTGTASSSYNSPLHF.